The 13 T cell receptor beta chains given below trace back to one sample, sequenced in a study of T cell changes during pregnancy in multiple sclerosis. Sequencing used immunoSEQ multiplex PCR; TCRdb keeps in-frame clones, though not all of them. The sample consists of under 65,000 clones, about 92% of them appearing once. Sequences were derived from CD8+ T cells from peripheral blood mononuclear cells, sampled in the second trimester of pregnancy. All receptors come from a female donor with multiple sclerosis, enrolled in a pregnancy study.

CDR3: CASSRPGHLNTGELFF. The CDR3 DNA follows: TGTGCCAGCAGCAGACCGGGACACCTTAACACCGGGGAGCTGTTTTTT. This chain links TRBV7-3 with TRBJ2-2; TRBD1 is a possible D gene (6 bases). The germline V and J ends were trimmed by 5 bases and 2 bases, with 15 bases remaining between them. The CDR3 is 16 amino acids. The V gene's germline CDR1 is SGHTA and CDR2 FQGTGA.

As for this clone: The same CDR3 arises from other DNA sequences in this sample as well. V gene TRBV13 combines with J gene TRBJ1-2; maybe TRBD1 (6 bases). The CDR3 consists of 16 residues. V gave up 2 bases and J gave up 4 bases, with 17 bases separating them. Germline CDR1 PRHDT, CDR2 FYEKMQ (reference sequence). The CDR3 spells CASSLFKTTGRYGYTF. DNA of the CDR3: TGTGCCAGCAGCTTATTCAAAACCACAGGGCGCTATGGCTACACCTTC.

This clone was picked up one time. The chain uses TRBV12-5 and TRBJ2-7, with 8 bases identical to TRBD1. Trimming cost V 1 base and J 2 bases; bases outside gene matches: 1. Per germline, CDR1 LGHNT and CDR2 FRNRAP. The CDR3 has 14 amino acids. This chain's CDR3 is CASGLGGQAYEQYF. CDR3 nucleotide sequence: TGTGCTAGTGGTTTGGGGGGACAGGCCTACGAGCAGTACTTC.

The chain uses TRBV4-2 and TRBJ2-7; 7 bases line up with TRBD1. The CDR3 totals 15 residues. Germline-derived CDR1 and CDR2 are LGHNA and YNFKEQ. Trimming cost V 4 bases and J 2 bases; bases outside gene matches: 8. The CDR3 sequence is CASSPQRGPAYEQYF. The CDR3 DNA reads TGTGCCAGCAGCCCACAGAGGGGGCCAGCCTACGAGCAGTACTTC.

This clone was detected only once. This sequence joins TRBV7-3 and TRBJ2-1; D call uncertain. This CDR3 spans 13 amino acids. Germline loops: CDR1 SGHTA, CDR2 FQGTGA. Trimming stripped 4 bases from V and 8 bases from J, with 12 bases between. CDR3 sequence: CASSSPSTDEQFF. The CDR3 nucleotides are TGTGCCAGCAGCTCACCCTCTACCGATGAGCAGTTCTTC.

The rearrangement links TRBV7-9 to TRBJ1-2; 7 nucleotides agree with TRBD1. Per germline, CDR1 SEHNR and CDR2 FQNEAQ (reference sequence). This CDR3 region has 15 residues. The V gene end was trimmed by 2 bases and the J gene end by 6 bases; junction bases not matched to a gene: 9. CDR3 nucleotide sequence: TGTGCCAGCAGCTTACGGACAGGACCAAGGGATGGCTACACCTTC. Protein: CASSLRTGPRDGYTF. The full variable domain, with the rest looked up from reference TRBV7-9 and TRBJ1-2, is DTGVSQNPRHKITKRGQNVTFRCDPISEHNRLYWYRQTLGQGPEFLTYFQNEAQLEKSRLLSDRFSAERPKGSFSTLEIQRTEQGDSAMYLCASSLRTGPRDGYTFGSGTRLTVV.

The chain recombines TRBV7-9 with TRBJ2-1, with 12 bases that match TRBD1. This CDR3 contains 16 residues. V dropped 5 bases and J dropped 10; count of bases not matched to a gene: 12. CDR1 and CDR2 from the germline V gene are SEHNR and FQNEAQ (reference sequence). The CDR3 nucleotides read TGTGCCAGCAGCAAACCGGCGGGACAGGGGGCGCGGGAGCAGTTCTTC. Translating gives CASSKPAGQGAREQFF.

The CDR3 is CASSEEGASNQPQHF. CDR3 bases: TGTGCCAGCAGCGAGGAGGGGGCTAGCAATCAGCCCCAGCATTTT. The chain combines TRBV7-8 with TRBJ1-5; 7 nucleotides align to TRBD1. The trim removed 5 bases at V and 0 bases at J, leaving 4 bases unmatched. The CDR3 runs to 15 residues. Per germline, CDR1 SGHVS and CDR2 FQNEAQ. Full variable domain (outside the CDR3, taken from reference TRBV7-8 and TRBJ1-5): GAGVSQSPRYKVAKRGQDVALRCDPISGHVSLFWYQQALGQGPEFLTYFQNEAQLDKSGLPSDRFFAERPEGSVSTLKIQRTQQEDSAVYLCASSEEGASNQPQHFGDGTRLSIL.

The chain couples TRBV20-1 to TRBJ2-7; D gene ambiguous. V shed 6 bases and J shed 4 bases, with 10 bases lying between them. CDR1 is DFQATT, CDR2 SNEGSKA, per germline (reference sequence). This CDR3 region has 11 residues. CDR3 sequence (DNA): TGCAGTGCCCGGAAGGAGTACGAGCAGTACTTC. This encodes CSARKEYEQYF.

V gene TRBV4-1 combines with J gene TRBJ2-5, with TRBD2 matching 9 bases. The CDR3 contains 18 residues. CDR1 and CDR2 (germline): MGHRA, YSYEKL. V lost 2 bases and J lost 5; bases outside the gene matches: 15. The CDR3 DNA follows: TGCGCCAGCAGCCAACGAGGGGCGGGAGGGGTGGAGGGGGAGACCCAGTACTTC. It codes for CASSQRGAGGVEGETQYF.

The chain links TRBV14 to TRBJ1-2; D is ambiguous. Germline CDR1 is SGHDN and CDR2 is FVKESK. The CDR3 runs 13 residues. The ends were cut back, 2 bases at V and 5 bases at J, with 9 bases in the middle. CDR3 DNA sequence: TGTGCCAGCAGCCAACTAGGCAGTTATGGCTACACCTTC. It encodes CASSQLGSYGYTF.

The J gene is TRBJ2-1, the V gene TRBV7-7, with TRBD2 as a possible D gene (5 bases). Trimming cost V 5 bases and J 3 bases, with 14 bases left between them. This CDR3 spans 15 amino acids. Germline CDR1 is SSHAT and CDR2 is FNYEAQ (reference sequence). CDR3 sequence (DNA): TGTGCCAGCAGCCCAAAGGGTGGGAGCTACAATGAGCAGTTCTTC. Its translation: CASSPKGGSYNEQFF.

The genes are TRBV6-6 and TRBJ2-1; 7 bases are a match to TRBD2. V lost 5 bases and J lost 4; bases outside the gene matches: 8. This CDR3 is 15 amino acids long. The germline V gene has CDR1 MNHNY and CDR2 SVGAGI (reference sequence). The CDR3 region is CASSPLAAQYNEQFF. The CDR3 DNA follows: TGTGCCAGCAGTCCGCTAGCGGCGCAATACAATGAGCAGTTCTTC.